Listed below are T cell receptor beta chains from one sample, sequenced in a study of cytomegalovirus exposure and HLA in healthy donors. TCRdb's table, derived via immunoSEQ multiplex PCR, lists solely in-frame clones and lacks some. The table shows roughly 82,000 clones, with approximately 93% occurring only once. Sequenced sample: PBMCs. The receptors here all came from a man between 18 and 29 years old in good health and CMV-seronegative. Both conserved end residues are part of each CDR3. D genes are given only for firm matches. Clone size appears in some rows only: once, few, many, or a class for an expanded clone.

v_gene: TRBV7-3; j_gene: TRBJ1-1; abundance: few; d_gene: .; len: 13; CDR3aa: CASSEQGDTEAFF; CDR3nt: TGTGCCAGCAGCGAGCAGGGTGACACTGAAGCTTTCTTT
v_gene: TRBV10-3; j_gene: TRBJ2-1; abundance: .; d_gene: TRBD2; len: 14; CDR3aa: CAISVGTSANEQFF; CDR3nt: TGTGCCATCAGTGTTGGGACTAGTGCCAATGAGCAGTTCTTC
v_gene: TRBV4-1; j_gene: TRBJ2-7; abundance: few; d_gene: TRBD1; len: 14; CDR3aa: CASSSKQGASEQYF; CDR3nt: TGCGCCAGCAGCTCCAAGCAGGGGGCGTCCGAGCAGTACTTC
v_gene: TRBV11-3; j_gene: TRBJ2-7; abundance: .; d_gene: .; len: 13; CDR3aa: CASSSVDGGEQYF; CDR3nt: TGTGCCAGCAGCTCCGTGGACGGAGGCGAGCAGTACTTC
v_gene: TRBV1; j_gene: TRBJ1-1; abundance: .; d_gene: .; len: 14; CDR3aa: CTSSQGDRDTEAFF; CDR3nt: TGCACCAGCAGCCAAGGGGACAGGGACACTGAAGCTTTCTTT
v_gene: TRBV4-1; j_gene: TRBJ2-3; abundance: .; d_gene: TRBD2; len: 16; CDR3aa: CASSQNLAGSTDTQYF; CDR3nt: TGCGCCAGCAGCCAAAACCTAGCGGGGAGCACAGATACGCAGTATTTT
v_gene: TRBV18; j_gene: TRBJ2-7; abundance: .; d_gene: TRBD1; len: 15; CDR3aa: CASSPVGQGAYEQYF; CDR3nt: TGTGCCAGCTCACCAGTGGGACAGGGGGCATACGAGCAGTACTTC
v_gene: TRBV5-1; j_gene: TRBJ1-1; abundance: .; d_gene: .; len: 15; CDR3aa: CASSLSDRVNTEAFF; CDR3nt: TGCGCCAGCAGCTTGTCGGACAGAGTGAACACTGAAGCTTTCTTT
v_gene: TRBV6-1; j_gene: TRBJ1-3; abundance: .; d_gene: .; len: 14; CDR3aa: CASRASTSGNTIYF; CDR3nt: TGTGCCAGCAGGGCAAGTACAAGTGGAAACACCATATATTTT
v_gene: TRBV27; j_gene: TRBJ2-7; abundance: .; d_gene: TRBD2; len: 17; CDR3aa: CASSLQRLAGGPYEQYF; CDR3nt: TGTGCCAGCAGTTTACAACGACTAGCGGGGGGGCCCTACGAGCAGTACTTC
v_gene: TRBV13; j_gene: TRBJ2-1; abundance: .; d_gene: .; len: 15; CDR3aa: CASTLRGIPDNEQFF; CDR3nt: TGTGCCAGCACGCTCCGGGGGATACCGGACAATGAGCAGTTCTTC
v_gene: TRBV5-6; j_gene: TRBJ1-2; abundance: .; d_gene: TRBD1; len: 14; CDR3aa: CASSSGQGTGGYTF; CDR3nt: TGTGCCAGCAGCTCCGGACAGGGAACGGGTGGCTACACCTTC
v_gene: TRBV5-6; j_gene: TRBJ2-2; abundance: once; d_gene: .; len: 15; CDR3aa: CASSLDRLNTGELFF; CDR3nt: TGTGCCAGCAGCTTGGATAGACTGAACACCGGGGAGCTGTTTTTT
v_gene: TRBV6-6; j_gene: TRBJ1-3; abundance: .; d_gene: TRBD1; len: 16; CDR3aa: CASSGTGPSSGNTIYF; CDR3nt: TGTGCCAGCAGTGGGACAGGACCGAGCTCTGGAAACACCATATATTTT
v_gene: TRBV9; j_gene: TRBJ1-1; abundance: .; d_gene: .; len: 14; CDR3aa: CASSVSFWNTEAFF; CDR3nt: TGTGCCAGCAGCGTATCGTTTTGGAACACTGAAGCTTTCTTT
v_gene: TRBV10-2; j_gene: TRBJ1-1; abundance: .; d_gene: .; len: 12; CDR3aa: CASIQGNTEAFF; CDR3nt: TGCGCCAGCATTCAGGGGAACACTGAAGCTTTCTTT
v_gene: TRBV9; j_gene: TRBJ2-7; abundance: .; d_gene: TRBD2; len: 16; CDR3aa: CASSVGGRVESYEQYF; CDR3nt: TGTGCCAGCAGCGTAGGTGGGAGGGTTGAGAGCTACGAGCAGTACTTC
v_gene: TRBV6-4; j_gene: TRBJ2-1; abundance: .; d_gene: .; len: 16; CDR3aa: CASSYAPTSRNNEQFF; CDR3nt: TGTGCCAGCAGTTACGCCCCGACTAGTAGGAACAATGAGCAGTTCTTC
v_gene: TRBV18; j_gene: TRBJ1-2; abundance: .; d_gene: .; len: 14; CDR3aa: CASARQAANYGYTF; CDR3nt: TGTGCCAGCGCCCGACAGGCTGCTAACTATGGCTACACCTTC
v_gene: TRBV10-3; j_gene: TRBJ2-1; abundance: .; d_gene: .; len: 15; CDR3aa: CAISDSVASYNEQFF; CDR3nt: TGTGCCATCAGTGATAGCGTGGCGTCCTACAATGAGCAGTTCTTC
v_gene: TRBV12-5; j_gene: TRBJ2-2; abundance: .; d_gene: .; len: 13; CDR3aa: CASGPAGAGELFF; CDR3nt: TGTGCTAGTGGTCCCGCCGGGGCCGGGGAGCTGTTTTTT
v_gene: TRBV15; j_gene: TRBJ2-5; abundance: .; d_gene: TRBD1; len: 15; CDR3aa: CATRKGTGAPETQYF; CDR3nt: TGTGCCACCAGAAAAGGGACAGGGGCCCCCGAGACCCAGTACTTC
v_gene: TRBV6-6; j_gene: TRBJ1-1; abundance: .; d_gene: .; len: 12; CDR3aa: CASSWSVFEAFF; CDR3nt: TGTGCCAGCAGTTGGTCAGTCTTTGAAGCTTTCTTT
v_gene: TRBV4-2; j_gene: TRBJ2-7; abundance: .; d_gene: .; len: 14; CDR3aa: CASSQPGGVYEQYF; CDR3nt: TGTGCCAGCAGCCAGCCCGGGGGAGTGTACGAGCAGTACTTC
v_gene: TRBV30; j_gene: TRBJ1-6; abundance: .; d_gene: .; len: 13; CDR3aa: CAWSPQGNSPLHF; CDR3nt: TGTGCCTGGAGTCCGCAGGGTAATTCACCCCTCCACTTT
v_gene: TRBV29-1; j_gene: TRBJ1-1; abundance: .; d_gene: .; len: 12; CDR3aa: CSAGQLYTEAFF; CDR3nt: TGCAGCGCCGGACAACTTTACACTGAAGCTTTCTTT
v_gene: TRBV19; j_gene: TRBJ1-2; abundance: .; d_gene: .; len: 16; CDR3aa: CASSMDSTRLNYGYTF; CDR3nt: TGTGCCAGTAGTATGGACAGCACAAGGCTAAACTATGGCTACACCTTC
v_gene: TRBV29-1; j_gene: TRBJ1-2; abundance: .; d_gene: TRBD1; len: 16; CDR3aa: CSVHEGQGRANYGYTF; CDR3nt: TGCAGCGTTCACGAGGGACAGGGTCGAGCTAACTATGGCTACACCTTC
v_gene: TRBV5-1; j_gene: TRBJ2-5; abundance: .; d_gene: TRBD2; len: 14; CDR3aa: CASSFAGDGETQYF; CDR3nt: TGCGCCAGCAGCTTCGCGGGGGACGGAGAGACCCAGTACTTC
v_gene: TRBV27; j_gene: TRBJ1-4; abundance: .; d_gene: TRBD1; len: 15; CDR3aa: CASSLLGQGAEKLFF; CDR3nt: TGTGCCAGCAGTTTATTAGGGCAGGGGGCTGAAAAACTGTTTTTT
v_gene: TRBV6-6; j_gene: TRBJ2-7; abundance: .; d_gene: .; len: 13; CDR3aa: CASSDSISHEQYF; CDR3nt: TGTGCCAGCAGTGACAGCATATCTCACGAGCAGTACTTC